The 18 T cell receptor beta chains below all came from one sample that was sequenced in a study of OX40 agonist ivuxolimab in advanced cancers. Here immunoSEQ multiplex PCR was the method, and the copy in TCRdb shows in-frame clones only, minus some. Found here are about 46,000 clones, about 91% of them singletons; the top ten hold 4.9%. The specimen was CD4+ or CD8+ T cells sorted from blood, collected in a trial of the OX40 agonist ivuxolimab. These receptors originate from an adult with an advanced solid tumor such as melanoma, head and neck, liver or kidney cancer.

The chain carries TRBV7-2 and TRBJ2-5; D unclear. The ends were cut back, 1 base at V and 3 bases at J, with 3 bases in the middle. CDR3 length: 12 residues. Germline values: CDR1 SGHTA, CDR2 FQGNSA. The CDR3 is CASSLVKETQYF. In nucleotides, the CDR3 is TGTGCCAGCAGCTTAGTTAAAGAGACCCAGTACTTC. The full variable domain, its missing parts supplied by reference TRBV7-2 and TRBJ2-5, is GAGVSQSPSNKVTEKGKDVELRCDPISGHTALYWYRQSLGQGLEFLIYFQGNSAPDKSGLPSDRFSAERTGGSVSTLTIQRTQQEDSAVYLCASSLVKETQYFGPGTRLLVL.

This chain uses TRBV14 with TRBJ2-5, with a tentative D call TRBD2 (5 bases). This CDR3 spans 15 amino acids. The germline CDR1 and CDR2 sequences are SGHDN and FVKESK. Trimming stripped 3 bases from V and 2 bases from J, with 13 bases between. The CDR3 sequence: CASSQNTGIQETQYF. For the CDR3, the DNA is TGTGCCAGCAGCCAGAACACGGGAATACAAGAGACCCAGTACTTC.

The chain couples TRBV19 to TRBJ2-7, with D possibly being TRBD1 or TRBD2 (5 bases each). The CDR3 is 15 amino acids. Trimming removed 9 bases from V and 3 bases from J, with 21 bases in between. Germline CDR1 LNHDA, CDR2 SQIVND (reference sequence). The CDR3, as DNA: TGTGCCAGCAGCGGACGGGACCGCCGGTGCTACGAGCAGTACTTC. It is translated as CASSGRDRRCYEQYF.

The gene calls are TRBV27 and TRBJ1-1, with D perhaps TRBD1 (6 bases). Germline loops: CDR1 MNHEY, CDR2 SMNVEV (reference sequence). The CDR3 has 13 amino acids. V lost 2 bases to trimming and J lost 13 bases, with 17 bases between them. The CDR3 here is CASSLTPVEGGFF. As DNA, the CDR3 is TGTGCCAGCAGTTTAACCCCCGTGGAGGGGGGTTTCTTT.

The CDR3 DNA follows: TGTGCTAGTGGTTTCTTCGAGGACGTCGAGGAGACCCAGTACTTC. Protein sequence: CASGFFEDVEETQYF. The V gene is TRBV12-5, the J gene TRBJ2-5; D is unresolved. Trimming shortened V by 3 bases and J by 5 bases, and 16 bases separated the two germline ends. This CDR3 has 15 residues. The germline gives CDR1 LGHNT, CDR2 FRNRAP.

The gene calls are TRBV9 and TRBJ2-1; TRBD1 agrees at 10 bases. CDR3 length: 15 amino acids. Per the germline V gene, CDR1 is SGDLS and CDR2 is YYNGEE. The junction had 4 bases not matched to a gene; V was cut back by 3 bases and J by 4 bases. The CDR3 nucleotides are TGTGCCAGCAGCGGACAGGGGGCGCCGTACAATGAGCAGTTCTTC. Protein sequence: CASSGQGAPYNEQFF.

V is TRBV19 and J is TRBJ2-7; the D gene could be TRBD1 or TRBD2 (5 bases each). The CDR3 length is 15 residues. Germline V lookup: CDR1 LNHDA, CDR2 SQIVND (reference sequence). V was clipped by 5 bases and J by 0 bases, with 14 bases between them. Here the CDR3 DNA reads TGTGCCAGTAGTCCTGGGACCGTTAGCTCCTACGAGCAGTACTTC. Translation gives CASSPGTVSSYEQYF. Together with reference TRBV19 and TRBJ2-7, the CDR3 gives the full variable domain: DGGITQSPKYLFRKEGQNVTLSCEQNLNHDAMYWYRQDPGQGLRLIYYSQIVNDFQKGDIAEGYSVSREKKESFPLTVTSAQKNPTAFYLCASSPGTVSSYEQYFGPGTRLTVT.

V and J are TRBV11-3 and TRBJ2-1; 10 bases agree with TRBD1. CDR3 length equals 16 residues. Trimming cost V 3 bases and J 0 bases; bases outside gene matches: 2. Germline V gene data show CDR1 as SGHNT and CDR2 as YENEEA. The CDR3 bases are TGTGCCAGCAGCTTGTGGACAGGGGGCTCCTACAATGAGCAGTTCTTC. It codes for CASSLWTGGSYNEQFF.

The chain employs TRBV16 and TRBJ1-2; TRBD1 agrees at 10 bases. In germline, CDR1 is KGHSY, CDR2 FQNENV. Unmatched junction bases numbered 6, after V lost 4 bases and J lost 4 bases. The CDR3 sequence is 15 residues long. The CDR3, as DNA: TGTGCCAGCAGCCTAATGACAGGGGGCGTCTATGGCTACACCTTC. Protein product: CASSLMTGGVYGYTF.

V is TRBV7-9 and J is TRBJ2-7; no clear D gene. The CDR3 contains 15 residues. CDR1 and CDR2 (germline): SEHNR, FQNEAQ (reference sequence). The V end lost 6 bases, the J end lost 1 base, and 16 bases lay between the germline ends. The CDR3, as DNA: TGTGCCAGCAGTCTAGGCCCGGACGGTTCCTACGAGCAGTACGTC. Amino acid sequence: CASSLGPDGSYEQYV.

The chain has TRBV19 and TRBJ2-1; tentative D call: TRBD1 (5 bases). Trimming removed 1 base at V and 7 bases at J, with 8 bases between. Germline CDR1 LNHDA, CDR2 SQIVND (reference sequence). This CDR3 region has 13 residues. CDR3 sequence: CASSIGQFNEQFF. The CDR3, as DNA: TGTGCCAGTAGTATAGGACAGTTTAATGAGCAGTTCTTC.

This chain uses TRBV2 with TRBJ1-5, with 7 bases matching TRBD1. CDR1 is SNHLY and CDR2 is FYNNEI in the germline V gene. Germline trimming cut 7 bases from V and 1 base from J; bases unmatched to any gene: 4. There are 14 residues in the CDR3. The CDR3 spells CASMKQGSNQPQHF. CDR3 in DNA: TGTGCCAGCATGAAACAGGGGAGCAATCAGCCCCAGCATTTT. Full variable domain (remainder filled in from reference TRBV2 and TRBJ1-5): EPEVTQTPSHQVTQMGQEVILRCVPISNHLYFYWYRQILGQKVEFLVSFYNNEISEKSEIFDDQFSVERPDGSNFTLKIRSTKLEDSAMYFCASMKQGSNQPQHFGDGTRLSIL.

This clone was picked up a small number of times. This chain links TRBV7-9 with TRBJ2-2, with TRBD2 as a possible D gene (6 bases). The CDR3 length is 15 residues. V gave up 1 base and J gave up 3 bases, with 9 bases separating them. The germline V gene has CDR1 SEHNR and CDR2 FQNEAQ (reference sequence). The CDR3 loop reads CASSLVGGDTGELFF. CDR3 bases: TGTGCCAGCAGCTTAGTTGGCGGGGACACCGGGGAGCTGTTTTTT.

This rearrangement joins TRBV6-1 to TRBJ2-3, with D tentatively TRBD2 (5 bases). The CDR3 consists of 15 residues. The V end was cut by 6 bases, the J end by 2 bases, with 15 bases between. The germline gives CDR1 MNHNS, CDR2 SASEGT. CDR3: CASSPNSGFTDTQYF. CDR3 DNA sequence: TGTGCCAGCAGCCCAAACTCGGGGTTCACAGATACGCAGTATTTT.

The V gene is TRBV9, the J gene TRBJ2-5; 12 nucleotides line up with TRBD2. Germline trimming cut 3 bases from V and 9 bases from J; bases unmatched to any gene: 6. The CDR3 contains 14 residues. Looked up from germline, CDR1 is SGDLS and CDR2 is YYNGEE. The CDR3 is CASSATSGRTPQYF. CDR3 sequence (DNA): TGTGCCAGCAGCGCGACTAGCGGGAGAACCCCCCAGTACTTC.

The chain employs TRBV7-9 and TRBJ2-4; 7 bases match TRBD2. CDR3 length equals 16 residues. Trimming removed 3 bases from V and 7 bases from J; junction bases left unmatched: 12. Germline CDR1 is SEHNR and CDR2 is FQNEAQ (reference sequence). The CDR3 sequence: CASSFNPSGTKNIQYF. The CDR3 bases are TGTGCCAGCAGCTTTAACCCCTCGGGGACTAAGAACATTCAGTACTTC.

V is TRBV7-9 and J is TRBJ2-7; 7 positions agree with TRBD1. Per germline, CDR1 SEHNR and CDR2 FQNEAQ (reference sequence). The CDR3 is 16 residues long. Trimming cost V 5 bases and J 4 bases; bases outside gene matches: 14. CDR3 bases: TGTGCCAGCAGCCTTACCACACCGACAGGGAGATACGAGCAGTACGTC. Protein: CASSLTTPTGRYEQYV.

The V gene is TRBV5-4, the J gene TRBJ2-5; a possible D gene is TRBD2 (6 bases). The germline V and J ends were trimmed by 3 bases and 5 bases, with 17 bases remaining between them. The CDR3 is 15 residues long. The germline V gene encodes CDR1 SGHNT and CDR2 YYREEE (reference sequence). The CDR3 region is CASSSTAGWGETQYF. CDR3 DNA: TGTGCCAGCAGCTCTACCGCGGGGTGGGGGGAGACCCAGTACTTC.